This TCR beta chain was recovered during a study of spatial heterogeneity in lung cancer. Across the whole study: The count of detected beta-chain sequences consistently exceeded that of alpha-chain sequences. As counted in raw reads, each unique TCR and UMI combination appeared more than ten times on average. Study results and caveats: There were more appearances of ubiquitous expanded tumor TCRs in blood at resection than at follow-up.

As for time point: sample taken at primary tumor resection. Sequencing of whole RNA from tumor, nontumor lung or frozen PBMC involved no sorting. At least ten counts were recorded for this clonotype. What it recognizes is unknown. The CDR3 runs to 15 residues. V lost 1 base and J 1 base, leaving 10 bases between the germline ends. Germline V gives CDR1 SGHRS, CDR2 YFSETQ. The study tagged each TCR cDNA molecule with a unique molecular identifier. TCRdb redid the calling of the 5' RACE reads with MiXCR, one entry per CDR3 protein. Altogether about 38,000 distinct CDR3 sequences are present, around 7% being singletons, with the ten largest covering 25% to 35%.

Here the sequenced sample was PBMCs, taken at surgery. This sequence originates from a male donor with early-stage non-small cell lung cancer. The chain links TRBV5-1 to TRBJ2-3; unclear D gene. CDR3: CASSLHLVGTDTQYF. CDR3 DNA sequence: TGCGCCAGCAGCTTGCACCTAGTCGGCACAGATACGCAGTATTTT. Complete variable domain (other parts from reference TRBV5-1 and TRBJ2-3): KAGVTQTPRYLIKTRGQQVTLSCSPISGHRSVSWYQQTPGQGLQFLFEYFSETQRNKGNFPGRFSGRQFSNSRSEMNVSTLELGDSALYLCASSLHLVGTDTQYFGPGTRLTVL.